The subject of this entry is one TCR beta chain. What this receptor recognizes is not known. The record has no base qualities; no much larger clone is one base away. The Quick-DNA Microprep Kit was used to extract genomic DNA from the sorted cells. Amplification of TCRbeta DNA was done with the immunoSEQ hsTCRbeta kit, following the protocol from the manufacturer. An Illumina MiSeq instrument was used to sequence the TCRbeta libraries. The authors' pipeline ran thus. Removing out-of-frame sequences left 2,204,828 distinct TCRbeta sequences, an average of approximately 61,000 per individual. Each individual was scored by the count of 150 to 200 previously reported CMV-associated TCRbeta sequences and the total productive distinct TCRbeta count. A beta-binomial model was reimplemented in Python, and random forests from scikit-learn, run with default parameters, were trained on data from the US cohort. On the Belgian cohort, classifier performance was reported as the median AUC, along with percentile confidence intervals, across 10,000 bootstrap iterations. What TCRdb holds here is the immuneACCESS table cut down to in-frame rearrangements. Part of the clones is not present; checked against another copy, under half of the missing clones reflect an unresolved V gene, and the others are unexplained. That table gives V, J and clone size, and the DNA gave D and trimming. Across this sample there are 85,000 to 100,000 clones, with roughly 80% seen only once. The ten largest clones represent about 4% of the sample.

The data stem from a study of memory CD4+ T cells and cytomegalovirus serostatus (dated by TCRdb to 2018 to 2020). About the investigation overall: The cohort included around 33 healthy adults from Belgium, of whom 9 were CMV seropositive and about 24 were CMV seronegative. CD4+ memory TCRbeta repertoires of a Belgian cohort with known cytomegalovirus serostatus were sequenced in order to replicate a published TCR-based CMV serostatus classifier. Paper-wide results and their limitations: Of about 180 previously reported CMV-associated TCRbeta sequences, over 65 appeared in the CD4+ memory repertoires, each in one to five individuals. The results were interpreted as suggesting that the CMV-associated TCR signature is largely present in the CD4+ memory repertoire. CMV serostatus prediction reached a median bootstrapped AUC of about 0.96 with the original framework and 0.75 to 0.92 with a US-trained random forest. On the Belgian cohort, the classifier built on the original framework reached a median bootstrapped AUC of around 0.95, with a 95% CI of 0.76-1.00. Only CD4+CD45RO+ memory cells were sequenced, unlike the original study, which covered naive and memory CD4+ and CD8+ populations.

CDR1 and CDR2, looked up from the germline V gene, are MDHEN and SYDVKM. Germline trimming amounts to 4 bases on V and 0 bases on J, with 5 as the count of junction bases outside the gene matches. Including the terminal cysteine and phenylalanine, the CDR3 comprises 15 residues. Here the CDR3 DNA is all that survives: 45 bases in frame from base 1. Single viable CD3+CD4+CD8-CD45RO+ cells were sorted as memory CD4+ T cells on a FACSAria II. CMV serostatus was determined using a Roche Elecsys assay that detects serum IgG against CMV pp150, pp28, p38 and p52. After the samples were thawed, total CD4+ T cells were enriched through positive selection using CD4 magnetic microbeads. The samples came from a different study that was designed specifically to examine the CD4+ T cell memory repertoire. Peripheral blood mononuclear cells were isolated and cryopreserved according to standard operating procedures, and serum was kept at -80 degrees C. The staining used CD3-PerCP (BW264/56), CD4-APC (RPA-T4), CD45RO-PE (UCHT1) and CD8-Pacific Orange (3B5) antibodies, and Sytox blue was used to exclude non-viable cells.

The sequenced sample consisted of memory CD4+ T cells from blood. The TCR comes from an adult in good health and CMV-seropositive. In this chain, TRBV28 is recombined with TRBJ2-7, with 8 bases aligning to TRBD2. CDR3 protein: CASSSVLADSYEQYF. The sequenced DNA: TGTGCCAGCAGTTCTGTACTAGCGGACTCCTACGAGCAGTACTTC.